A single sample is the source of the 31 T cell receptor beta chains below, sequenced in a study of blood T cell repertoires in COVID-19 (dated by TCRdb to the early 2020s). The library came from the immunoSEQ multiplex PCR assay. TCRdb retrieved this table from immuneACCESS and kept in-frame rearrangements only. Not all clones are present; in checked studies, unresolved V genes account for under half, and no reason is known for the remainder. This sample lists roughly 670,000 clones; just under 90% were detected once. The ten largest clones represent roughly 0.25% of the sample. The sample comprised peripheral blood. The receptor set was obtained from a woman between 18 and 29 years old with acute or convalescent COVID-19.

V and J are TRBV6-6 and TRBJ1-1; 11 bases are shared with TRBD1. The CDR3 has 15 amino acids. In germline, CDR1 is MNHNY, CDR2 SVGAGI (reference sequence). Trimming at V came to 0 bases and at J to 10 bases, leaving 7 bases not matched to a gene. The CDR3 DNA is TGTGCCAGCAGTTACTCCTCCGGACAGGGGGCTGGAGCTTTCTTT. Its protein product is CASSYSSGQGAGAFF.

The chain is built from TRBV6-5 and TRBJ2-7, with D possibly matching TRBD2 (5 bases). This CDR3 is 15 amino acids long. The germline gives CDR1 MNHEY, CDR2 SVGAGI. Trimming cost V 0 bases and J 0 bases, with 9 bases left between them. The CDR3 sequence: CASSYSPGSSYEQYF. The CDR3, as DNA: TGTGCCAGCAGTTACTCGCCGGGGAGCTCCTACGAGCAGTACTTC.

V is TRBV12-3 or TRBV12-4 and J is TRBJ1-1, with no clear D. The CDR3 runs to 13 residues. V gave up 1 base and J gave up 5 bases, with 8 bases separating them. CDR3 sequence reads: CASSLGGQTEAFF. CDR3 nucleotides: TGTGCCAGCAGTTTAGGAGGGCAGACTGAAGCTTTCTTT.

This chain joins TRBV6-2 or TRBV6-3 and TRBJ2-5; 10 bases map to TRBD1. CDR3 length: 16 residues. The junction had 8 bases not matched to a gene; V was cut back by 4 bases and J by 3 bases. Germline CDR1 reads MNHEY; CDR2 reads SVGEGT. In DNA form, the CDR3 reads TGTGCCAGCAGTTCGCATCCGGGACAGGGGAAAGAGACCCAGTACTTC. It is translated as CASSSHPGQGKETQYF.

In its sample, this clone was seen once. The V gene is TRBV6-5, the J gene TRBJ1-1; possible D gene TRBD1, 5 bases. This CDR3 region has 13 residues. CDR1 and CDR2 from the germline V gene are MNHEY and SVGAGI. Trimming shortened V by 2 bases and J by 3 bases, and 7 bases separated the two germline ends. The DNA for the CDR3 is TGTGCCAGCAGTTACACCAGGGACACTGAAGCTTTCTTT. It specifies CASSYTRDTEAFF.

The chain employs TRBV7-2 and TRBJ1-1, with 8 bases lining up with TRBD1. This CDR3 is built from 13 residues. Germline CDR1 and CDR2: SGHTA and FQGNSA. Trimming removed 5 bases from V and 13 bases from J; junction bases left unmatched: 12. Here the CDR3 DNA reads TGTGCCAGCAGCCCCCACGGACAGGGCGTCGGTTTCTTT. Translation gives CASSPHGQGVGFF. The full variable domain, its missing parts supplied by reference TRBV7-2 and TRBJ1-1, is GAGVSQSPSNKVTEKGKDVELRCDPISGHTALYWYRQSLGQGLEFLIYFQGNSAPDKSGLPSDRFSAERTGGSVSTLTIQRTQQEDSAVYLCASSPHGQGVGFFGQGTRLTVV.

V is TRBV24-1 and J is TRBJ2-1; a weak D match, TRBD2 (7 bases). This CDR3 comprises 13 residues. Between the trimmed V and J ends, which lost 5 bases and 7 bases, there was a span of 11 bases. Germline V gene lookup returns CDR1 KGHDR and CDR2 SFDVKD. The CDR3 DNA is TGTGCCACCAGTGTTGGGGGGGCGAATGAGCAGTTCTTC. Amino acids: CATSVGGANEQFF.

The chain uses TRBV4-1 and TRBJ2-1; 7 bases are shared with TRBD2. CDR1 MGHRA and CDR2 YSYEKL come from the germline V gene. The CDR3 is 14 amino acids. The V and J ends lost 5 bases and 12 bases, in that order; junction bases with no gene match: 13. CDR3 sequence (DNA): TGCGCCAGCAGCATTCCGGGACTACAAGGTGGGCAGTTCTTC. Translation: CASSIPGLQGGQFF.

CDR3 sequence reads: CASIPLGGHYGYTF. As DNA, the CDR3 is TGTGCCAGCATCCCACTGGGGGGGCACTATGGCTACACCTTC. The J gene is TRBJ1-2, the V gene TRBV5-6, with D perhaps matching TRBD1 (6 bases). The CDR3 covers 14 residues. Germline loops: CDR1 SGHDT, CDR2 YYEEEE. Trimming shortened V by 6 bases and J by 3 bases, and 15 bases separated the two germline ends.

J is TRBJ2-7 and V is TRBV29-1; 9 positions match TRBD1. The CDR3 is 12 residues long. Trimming cost V 6 bases and J 3 bases; bases outside gene matches: 3. The germline CDR1 and CDR2 sequences are SQVTM and ANQGSEA. CDR3 bases: TGCAGCGTGTCGACAGGGGGCTACGAGCAGTACTTC. This gives the protein CSVSTGGYEQYF.

The gene calls are TRBV7-8 and TRBJ1-1, with D maybe TRBD1 (6 bases). V dropped 4 bases and J dropped 5 bases, with 8 bases sitting between them. There are 12 residues in the CDR3. CDR1 is SGHVS and CDR2 is FQNEAQ in the germline V gene. The CDR3: CASSSQGTEAFF. DNA for the CDR3: TGTGCCAGCAGCTCGCAGGGGACTGAAGCTTTCTTT.

As regards this clone: The DNA is left out, because the CDR3 cannot be placed on it with certainty; the CDR3 is given as TCRdb lists it. V usage is TRBV7-2 and J usage is TRBJ2-7; TRBD1, as called in the table, went unchecked against the DNA. Germline CDR1 is SGHTA and CDR2 is FQGNSA. A total of 11 residues make up the CDR3, ends included. The CDR3: CASSFGGGAWF.

The genes are TRBV4-1 and TRBJ2-3, with D possibly matching TRBD1 (7 bases). Germline lookup yields CDR1 MGHRA and CDR2 YSYEKL. Trimming cost V 4 bases and J 3 bases, with 20 bases left between them. The length of the CDR3 is 17 residues. The CDR3 here is CASSRIRQGGVTDTQYF. The DNA for the CDR3 is TGCGCCAGCAGCCGCATCAGGCAGGGGGGTGTAACAGATACGCAGTATTTT.

The chain joins TRBV6-5 to TRBJ1-2; 12 nucleotides match TRBD1. The V gene end was trimmed by 6 bases and the J gene end by 5 bases; junction bases not matched to a gene: 7. CDR1 is MNHEY, CDR2 SVGAGI, per germline. The CDR3 covers 15 residues. The DNA for the CDR3 is TGTGCCAGCAGGGATAAGGGACAGGGGGCGTATGGCTACACCTTC. The encoded protein is CASRDKGQGAYGYTF.

The chain carries TRBV19 and TRBJ1-1, with D uncertain. The V gene's germline CDR1 is LNHDA and CDR2 SQIVND (reference sequence). CDR3 length equals 13 residues. V was cut by 3 bases and J by 5 bases, with 10 bases left in between. CDR3 region: CASSISRRTEAFF. The CDR3 bases are TGTGCCAGTAGTATTTCAAGGAGGACTGAAGCTTTCTTT.

This chain uses TRBV4-2 with TRBJ2-7; no definite D call. Germline V gene sequence: CDR1 LGHNA, CDR2 YNFKEQ. The CDR3 loop spans 16 amino acids. Trimming left V 0 bases short and J 1 base short, with 13 bases between. As DNA, the CDR3 is TGTGCCAGCAGCCAAGATCGTGGGCAGTGGTCCTACGAGCAGTACTTC. It yields the protein CASSQDRGQWSYEQYF.

The gene calls are TRBV19 and TRBJ1-6; possibly TRBD1 for D (6 bases). Germline CDR1 is LNHDA and CDR2 is SQIVND (reference sequence). The V end lost 4 bases, the J end lost 9 bases, and 13 bases lay between the germline ends. CDR3 size: 14 residues. CDR3 sequence (DNA): TGTGCCAGTAGTAGCCAGGGACATTCTTCACCCCTCCACTTT. Its protein is CASSSQGHSSPLHF.

The rearrangement joins TRBV5-4 to TRBJ2-7; 8 bases fit TRBD2. This CDR3 spans 15 amino acids. In germline, CDR1 is SGHNT, CDR2 YYREEE (reference sequence). V gave up 1 base and J gave up 5 bases; unmatched junction bases: 8. The CDR3 DNA reads as TGTGCCAGCAGCTTGCGTCGGGGGGGCAGGGACGAGCAGTACTTC. Amino acids: CASSLRRGGRDEQYF.

This clone occurred once. This rearrangement joins TRBV11-2 to TRBJ2-5; 12 nucleotides align to TRBD1. CDR3 length equals 15 residues. Germline V gene lookup returns CDR1 SGHAT and CDR2 FQNNGV. The V segment lost 3 bases and the J segment 5 bases; nucleotides outside the gene matches: 4. As DNA, the CDR3 is TGTGCCAGCAGCTTCGGGACAGGGGGCGGGGAGACCCAGTACTTC. It specifies CASSFGTGGGETQYF.

This chain joins TRBV7-7 and TRBJ2-1; the D is unclear. Germline V CDR1 and CDR2: SSHAT, FNYEAQ (reference sequence). Trimming removed 2 bases at V and 7 bases at J, with 6 bases between. The CDR3 contains 12 residues. The CDR3 protein is CASSLLRNEQFF. The CDR3 DNA reads as TGTGCCAGCAGCTTATTGAGAAATGAGCAGTTCTTC.

The chain uses TRBV19 and TRBJ2-1; 10 nucleotides match TRBD1. V gave up 4 bases and J gave up 8 bases; unmatched junction bases: 5. The germline gives CDR1 LNHDA, CDR2 SQIVND (reference sequence). The CDR3 sequence is 14 residues long. CDR3 sequence: CASSRPTGGYEQFF. The CDR3 nucleotides read TGTGCCAGTAGTAGGCCGACAGGGGGCTATGAGCAGTTCTTC.

This rearrangement joins TRBV6-5 to TRBJ1-2; D uncertain. The CDR3 is 14 amino acids. V lost 6 bases to trimming and J lost 5 bases, with 16 bases between them. The germline V gene has CDR1 MNHEY and CDR2 SVGAGI. CDR3 amino acids: CASRALGSLYGYTF. DNA for the CDR3: TGTGCCAGCAGAGCACTAGGGAGCCTATATGGCTACACCTTC.

The chain links TRBV11-2 to TRBJ1-3; no definite D call. The V and J ends lost 5 bases and 3 bases respectively, with 11 bases between them. The CDR3 length is 14 residues. Germline V gene lookup returns CDR1 SGHAT and CDR2 FQNNGV. CDR3 loop: CASSAIRGGNTIYF. CDR3 sequence (DNA): TGTGCCAGCAGCGCAATCCGGGGTGGAAACACCATATATTTT.

The chain is built from TRBV18 and TRBJ1-1; D is unclear. The germline CDR1 and CDR2 sequences are KGHSH and LQKENI. The CDR3 length is 13 residues. Trimming pared 3 bases from V and 3 bases from J, leaving 8 bases between. CDR3 nucleotides: TGTGCCAGCTCACCCGGGGAACACACTGAAGCTTTCTTT. Translated: CASSPGEHTEAFF.

V usage is TRBV27 and J usage is TRBJ2-4; TRBD1 matches 8 bases. Trimming removed 5 bases from V and 0 bases from J; junction bases left unmatched: 9. This CDR3 contains 17 residues. Germline V gives CDR1 MNHEY, CDR2 SMNVEV (reference sequence). The CDR3 loop reads CASSPGTGELAKNIQYF. The CDR3, as DNA: TGTGCCAGCAGTCCGGGGACAGGTGAACTAGCCAAAAACATTCAGTACTTC.

The V gene is TRBV19, the J gene TRBJ2-7; 7 bases map to TRBD1. CDR3 size: 15 residues. The V segment lost 5 bases and the J segment 6 bases; nucleotides outside the gene matches: 13. CDR1 and CDR2 (germline): LNHDA, SQIVND (reference sequence). The CDR3 DNA sequence: TGTGCCAGTAGTCCCCCCGTGACAGGGTTGAGCGAGCAGTACTTC. It specifies CASSPPVTGLSEQYF.

The chain employs TRBV3-1 (or the pseudogene TRBV3-2) and TRBJ2-7, with a weak D call TRBD1 (6 bases). Germline V gene data show CDR1 as LGHDT and CDR2 as YNNKEL (reference sequence). The CDR3 consists of 14 residues. The V and J ends lost 4 bases and 3 bases respectively, with 13 bases between them. In nucleotides, the CDR3 is TGTGCCAGCAGCCTCCGGGACACCTACTACGAGCAGTACTTC. Encoded protein: CASSLRDTYYEQYF.

As concerns this clone: The junction and the germline gene differ at one end; a read error may be behind it. The CDR3: CASSPAASISSGNTIYF. In DNA form, the CDR3 reads TGTGCCAGCAGTCCGGCGGCCTCAATCTCCTCTGGGAACACCATATATTTT. V gene TRBV6-6 combines with J gene TRBJ1-3, with D unclear. CDR1 MNHNY and CDR2 SVGAGI come from the germline V gene (reference sequence). The CDR3 sequence is 17 residues long.

This clone was picked up one time. The chain combines TRBV6-1 with TRBJ2-2; 13 nucleotides agree with TRBD2. Germline trimming cut 4 bases from V and 0 bases from J; bases unmatched to any gene: 11. The CDR3 contains 20 residues. The germline V gene has CDR1 MNHNS and CDR2 SASEGT. The DNA for the CDR3 is TGTGCCAGCAGTGGCGGACTAGCGGGGGCCCAGACCTCGAACACCGGGGAGCTGTTTTTT. Encoded protein: CASSGGLAGAQTSNTGELFF.

This sequence joins TRBV7-3 and TRBJ2-2, with 12 bases fitting TRBD2. Trimming at V came to 5 bases and at J to 7 bases, leaving 8 bases not matched to a gene. There are 16 residues in the CDR3. CDR1 is SGHTA and CDR2 is FQGTGA in the germline V gene. CDR3 sequence (DNA): TGTGCCAGCAGCGCCCCTAGCGGGGGGGCTGGCGGGGAGCTGTTTTTT. Translation gives CASSAPSGGAGGELFF.

The sample holds one count of this clone. The chain joins TRBV20-1 to TRBJ2-3; TRBD2 is a possible D gene (6 bases). The CDR3 runs 15 residues. The V and J ends lost 3 bases and 4 bases respectively, with 17 bases between them. Germline values: CDR1 DFQATT, CDR2 SNEGSKA (reference sequence). The CDR3, as DNA: TGCAGTGCTAGTCACGGGACTTTACCCTCAGATACGCAGTATTTT. Translation gives CSASHGTLPSDTQYF.